The sequence of this TCR beta chain was determined in a study of T-cell reconstitution after alpha-beta-depleted transplantation in children. General study findings and limits: Several hundred expanded graft clones reportedly were the source of alpha-beta T cells about two months after transplant. Some patients owed their high day-60 TCRbeta diversity to surviving recipient T cells and thymic progenitors. T-cell counts and diversity at one year following transplant were attributed mainly to newly produced T cells.

In its sample, this clonotype was seen a few times. Its target is unknown. The CDR3 is 14 amino acids. CDR1 is SGDLS and CDR2 is YYNGEE in the germline V gene. The trim removed 4 bases at V and 5 bases at J, leaving 5 bases unmatched. Unique molecular identifiers were incorporated during preparation of the TCRbeta library. TCRdb reprocessed the PCR reads with MiXCR, giving one entry per CDR3 protein. Among about 1,000,000 distinct CDR3 sequences listed, 25% to 30% were seen once. The source was PBMCs, mostly from graft donor cells, collected 360 days after TCRalphabeta/CD19-depleted stem cell transplant. The rearrangement joins TRBV9 to TRBJ2-3; TRBD1 agrees at 9 bases. The sequence derives from a boy under two years old who had a stem cell transplant for SCID, so the T cells may come from the graft donor. CDR3 region: CASSLQGAEDTQYF. The CDR3 bases are TGTGCCAGCAGCTTACAGGGGGCCGAAGATACGCAGTATTTT.